These 32 T cell receptor beta chains were all obtained from the same sample, sequenced in a study of human T cells and chemical hapten exposure. The time point is: pre-sensitization, week 0. Treatment given: therapeutic diphenylcyclopropenone sensitization with weekly scalp DPC. One entry per CDR3 protein, called by TCRdb with MiXCR from the RACE reads. Of more than 300,000 distinct CDR3 sequences detected, more than 4.5% appear once; the ten largest clones hold just over 2.5%. The starting material was whole blood, obtained in connection with sensitization to the hapten diphenylcyclopropenone (DPC). Every receptor here comes from a woman between 50 and 59 years old with alopecia areata. Some clones in this sample may be carry-over from other donors' samples.

This chain links TRBV3-1 with TRBJ1-2; 7 nucleotides agree with TRBD1. In germline, CDR1 is LGHDT, CDR2 YNNKEL (reference sequence). After removal of 1 base from V and 7 bases from J, the junction contained 12 bases not matched to a gene. This CDR3 region has 16 residues. CDR3 protein: CASSQGTGRGIFGYTF. For the CDR3, the DNA is TGTGCCAGCAGCCAAGGAACCGGCAGGGGGATCTTTGGCTACACCTTC.

The chain joins TRBV23-1 to TRBJ2-7, with D unresolved. TRBV23-1 is placed among ORFs of uncertain function. This CDR3 contains 13 residues. Trimming took 0 bases from V and 7 from J, leaving 10 bases between them. The chain's CDR3 is CASSQSRSGEQYF. The DNA of the CDR3 is TGCGCCAGCAGTCAATCGAGATCTGGGGAGCAGTACTTC.

This clonotype was detected many times. The chain couples TRBV5-4 to TRBJ1-1; D unclear. Trimming left V 1 base short and J 0 bases short, with 10 bases between. The CDR3 runs to 15 residues. The V gene's germline CDR1 is SGHNT and CDR2 YYREEE (reference sequence). The CDR3 loop reads CASSLSPSLNTEAFF. Here the CDR3 DNA reads TGTGCCAGCAGCTTGTCCCCAAGCTTGAACACTGAAGCTTTCTTT.

This clonotype occurred a few times. The chain is built from TRBV6-5 and TRBJ2-1, with a possible D match to TRBD2 (6 bases). The CDR3 extends over 12 amino acids. V was trimmed by 8 bases and J by 7 bases, leaving 12 bases between them. Germline V gene sequence: CDR1 MNHEY, CDR2 SVGAGI. For the CDR3, the DNA is TGTGCCAGCTGGGCGGGGAGTAATGAGCAGTTCTTC. Translating it yields CASWAGSNEQFF.

J is TRBJ2-1 and V is TRBV12-3 or TRBV12-4; 9 nucleotides align to TRBD1. CDR3 size: 15 residues. J lost 4 bases, V lost 7 bases, and 8 bases had no gene match. The CDR3 sequence is CASNPGTGRYNEQFF. The DNA for the CDR3 is TGTGCCAGCAACCCCGGGACAGGGCGTTACAATGAGCAGTTCTTC.

This clonotype was counted at least ten times. This sequence joins TRBV7-2 and TRBJ1-2; 9 bases match TRBD1. Germline assignment: CDR1 SGHTA and CDR2 FQGNSA. J was trimmed by 8 bases and V by 5 bases; bases with no gene match: 9. CDR3 size: 14 residues. CDR3 amino acids: CASSLSRTGEGYTF. CDR3 DNA: TGTGCCAGCAGCCTATCGCGGACAGGGGAAGGCTACACCTTC.

This clonotype was picked up a small number of times. This chain joins TRBV5-1 and TRBJ2-7, with D unresolved. V shed 2 bases and J shed 5 bases, with 8 bases lying between them. The CDR3 loop spans 12 amino acids. The V gene's germline CDR1 is SGHRS and CDR2 YFSETQ. The CDR3 DNA sequence: TGCGCCAGCAGCTTCTTAGGAGACGAGCAGTACTTC. Residues: CASSFLGDEQYF.

The chain combines TRBV5-1 with TRBJ2-5, with D possibly being TRBD2 (5 bases). V lost 0 bases and J lost 3, with 9 bases in between. Germline V gives CDR1 SGHRS, CDR2 YFSETQ. The CDR3 covers 14 residues. As DNA, the CDR3 is TGCGCCAGCAGCTTGGTGGCCGGGGAAGAGACCCAGTACTTC. This gives the protein CASSLVAGEETQYF.

The chain combines TRBV12-5 with TRBJ2-7; possible D gene TRBD2, 6 bases. V lost 1 base, J lost 4 bases, and 11 bases lay in between. The CDR3 has 14 residues. Per the germline V gene, CDR1 is LGHNT and CDR2 is FRNRAP. CDR3 region: CASGLDAGRYEQYF. The CDR3 nucleotides are TGTGCTAGTGGTTTGGATGCGGGAAGGTACGAGCAGTACTTC.

This clonotype has a count of ten or more. The V call is TRBV6-5, the J call TRBJ2-1; the D gene is possibly TRBD1 (6 bases). V was clipped by 5 bases and J by 10 bases, with 15 bases between them. CDR3 length: 13 amino acids. Germline V gives CDR1 MNHEY, CDR2 SVGAGI. CDR3 DNA: TGTGCCAGCAGTGTAAAGAGGACAGTCGAGCAGTTCTTC. Its protein product is CASSVKRTVEQFF.

In its sample, this clonotype was seen many times. V is TRBV5-1 and J is TRBJ2-1, with D tentatively TRBD2 (6 bases). Per the germline V gene, CDR1 is SGHRS and CDR2 is YFSETQ. Trimming removed 0 bases from V and 2 bases from J, with 12 bases in between. The CDR3 totals 16 residues. In DNA, the CDR3 is TGCGCCAGCAGCTTGGGGGGCGGGGCCACCTACAATGAGCAGTTCTTC. This translates into CASSLGGGATYNEQFF.

This chain connects TRBV5-6 to TRBJ1-1, with a possible D match to TRBD1 (5 bases). Trimming took off 0 bases at V and 4 bases at J, with 10 bases between the two ends. There are 14 residues in the CDR3. Germline loops: CDR1 SGHDT, CDR2 YYEEEE. CDR3 loop: CASSLGQGTTEAFF. CDR3 coding DNA: TGTGCCAGCAGCTTGGGCCAGGGCACCACTGAAGCTTTCTTT. Complete variable domain (other parts from reference TRBV5-6 and TRBJ1-1): DAGVTQSPTHLIKTRGQQVTLRCSPKSGHDTVSWYQQALGQGPQFIFQYYEEEERQRGNFPDRFSGHQFPNYSSELNVNALLLGDSALYLCASSLGQGTTEAFFGQGTRLTVV.

In this sample, this clonotype turned up many times. This chain uses TRBV7-8 with TRBJ2-1; TRBD1 matches at 10 bases. The germline CDR1 and CDR2 sequences are SGHVS and FQNEAQ. The J segment lost 6 bases and the V segment lost 4 bases, leaving 6 bases of the junction unmatched. This CDR3 has 15 amino acids. The CDR3 reads CASSSGQGSGNEQFF. CDR3 DNA sequence: TGTGCCAGCAGCTCGGGACAGGGGAGCGGCAATGAGCAGTTCTTC.

The chain combines TRBV10-3 with TRBJ1-1; D is ambiguous. Germline CDR1 and CDR2: ENHRY and SYGVKD. The CDR3 is 15 amino acids. V dropped 0 bases and J dropped 5 bases, with 13 bases sitting between them. CDR3 sequence (DNA): TGTGCCATCAGTGAGTCGGCAGGCGGAGGGACTGAAGCTTTCTTT. It encodes CAISESAGGGTEAFF.

The genes are TRBV12-5 and TRBJ2-1; 12 bases line up with TRBD2. J was trimmed by 4 bases and V by 6 bases; bases with no gene match: 1. The CDR3 spans 14 residues. Germline values: CDR1 LGHNT, CDR2 FRNRAP. DNA for the CDR3: TGTGCTAGTGGGACTAGCGGGGGTTACAATGAGCAGTTCTTC. Encoded protein: CASGTSGGYNEQFF.

This chain connects TRBV29-1 to TRBJ1-1, with unresolved D. Trimming left V 2 bases short and J 0 bases short, with 10 bases between. The CDR3 contains 14 residues. CDR1 is SQVTM and CDR2 is ANQGSEA in the germline V gene. The chain's CDR3 is CSVERQTMNTEAFF. The CDR3 DNA reads as TGCAGCGTTGAAAGGCAGACTATGAACACTGAAGCTTTCTTT.

A few counts support this clonotype. The CDR3 DNA follows: TGTGCCAGCAGCTTCCAGACTAGCGGGACTTATGAGCAGTTCTTC. Translated, it gives CASSFQTSGTYEQFF. The gene calls are TRBV7-2 and TRBJ2-1; TRBD2 agrees at 11 bases. The V gene end was trimmed by 3 bases and the J gene end by 8 bases; junction bases not matched to a gene: 6. The germline gives CDR1 SGHTA, CDR2 FQGNSA. The CDR3 sequence is 15 residues long.

This clonotype was counted many times. The rearrangement joins TRBV13 to TRBJ1-2; D not resolved. The germline V gene has CDR1 PRHDT and CDR2 FYEKMQ (reference sequence). This CDR3 is built from 12 residues. V lost 6 bases to trimming and J lost 8 bases, with 13 bases between them. CDR3 loop: CASSSNTMGYTF. DNA of the CDR3: TGTGCCAGCAGTTCGAACACCATGGGCTACACCTTC. The full variable domain, completed using reference TRBV13 and TRBJ1-2, is AAGVIQSPRHLIKEKRETATLKCYPIPRHDTVYWYQQGPGQDPQFLISFYEKMQSDKGSIPDRFSAQQFSDYHSELNMSSLELGDSALYFCASSSNTMGYTFGSGTRLTVV.

The chain couples TRBV9 to TRBJ2-7; the match to TRBD2 covers 11 bases. Germline values: CDR1 SGDLS, CDR2 YYNGEE. V lost 2 bases and J lost 3; bases outside the gene matches: 4. This CDR3 region has 15 residues. This CDR3 reads CASSVGTSGFYEQYF. CDR3 coding DNA: TGTGCCAGCAGCGTCGGGACTAGCGGTTTCTACGAGCAGTACTTC. The entire variable domain, with the rest obtained from reference TRBV9 and TRBJ2-7, is as follows: DSGVTQTPKHLITATGQRVTLRCSPRSGDLSVYWYQQSLDQGLQFLIQYYNGEERAKGNILERFSAQQFPDLHSELNLSSLELGDSALYFCASSVGTSGFYEQYFGPGTRLTVT.

In its sample, this clonotype was seen many times. The V gene is TRBV10-3, the J gene TRBJ2-2, with D tentatively TRBD1 (7 bases). Germline V gene sequence: CDR1 ENHRY, CDR2 SYGVKD. CDR3 length equals 17 residues. V was clipped by 0 bases and J by 2 bases, with 13 bases between them. The CDR3 DNA reads as TGTGCCATCAGTGAGTCCGGGGGACAGCTCAACACCGGGGAGCTGTTTTTT. It encodes CAISESGGQLNTGELFF.

This clonotype was detected ten times or more. The gene calls are TRBV3-1 and TRBJ1-1; 10 nucleotides line up with TRBD1. Germline loops: CDR1 LGHDT, CDR2 YNNKEL (reference sequence). V lost 1 base to trimming and J lost 5 bases; unmatched junction nucleotides: 4. The CDR3 loop spans 15 amino acids. The CDR3 DNA is TGTGCCAGCAGCCAAGGGACAGGGGGATGGACTGAAGCTTTCTTT. This codes for CASSQGTGGWTEAFF.

This clonotype came up many times. The chain is built from TRBV5-1 and TRBJ1-1; perhaps TRBD1 as D (5 bases). The CDR3 runs to 14 residues. The ends were cut back, 3 bases at V and 3 bases at J, with 12 bases in the middle. The V gene's germline CDR1 is SGHRS and CDR2 YFSETQ. CDR3: CASSSGMGDTEAFF. Here the CDR3 DNA reads TGCGCCAGCAGCTCAGGGATGGGGGACACTGAAGCTTTCTTT.

The sample holds a few counts of this clonotype. CDR3 residues: CAISGPGKGGSTLYGYTF. CDR3 DNA sequence: TGTGCCATCAGTGGGCCCGGTAAAGGGGGGAGTACTCTCTATGGCTACACCTTC. This rearrangement joins TRBV10-3 to TRBJ1-2, with TRBD1 as a possible D gene (6 bases). Trimming stripped 4 bases from V and 4 bases from J, with 25 bases between. Germline lookup yields CDR1 ENHRY and CDR2 SYGVKD. The CDR3 is 18 residues long.

Only a few counts were recorded for this clonotype. The gene calls are TRBV3-1 and TRBJ2-2; D possibly matches TRBD1 or TRBD2 (5 bases each). This CDR3 contains 15 residues. Trimming removed 4 bases at V and 4 bases at J, with 13 bases between. Germline lookup yields CDR1 LGHDT and CDR2 YNNKEL (reference sequence). The CDR3 protein is CASSPLARGTGELFF. The CDR3 region has the DNA TGTGCCAGCAGCCCTTTGGCGAGGGGCACCGGGGAGCTGTTTTTT.

This clonotype has at least ten counts. The chain is built from TRBV20-1 and TRBJ2-7; 8 nucleotides match TRBD1. The CDR3 is 12 amino acids. Trimming at V came to 3 bases and at J to 2 bases, leaving 0 bases not matched to a gene. Germline CDR1 is DFQATT and CDR2 is SNEGSKA (reference sequence). Here the CDR3 reads CSARDRAYEQYF. CDR3 bases: TGCAGTGCTAGGGACAGGGCCTACGAGCAGTACTTC.

This clonotype was counted ten times or more. The chain recombines TRBV7-8 with TRBJ2-7; 8 bases align to TRBD2. The germline CDR1 and CDR2 sequences are SGHVS and FQNEAQ. The CDR3 is 13 residues long. V lost 5 bases, J lost 6 bases, and 6 bases stayed unmatched. The CDR3 sequence: CASSLRAGGEQYF. In DNA form, the CDR3 reads TGTGCCAGCAGCCTACGGGCGGGGGGCGAGCAGTACTTC.

In its sample, this clonotype was seen many times. The gene calls are TRBV7-2 and TRBJ2-5; 12 nucleotides match TRBD2. Germline CDR1 and CDR2: SGHTA and FQGNSA. V trimming: 5 bases; J trimming: 8 bases; junction bases outside the gene matches: 24. This CDR3 contains 20 residues. This CDR3 is CASSVSRLAGVGGLPGTQYF. CDR3 coding DNA: TGTGCCAGCAGCGTAAGCCGACTAGCGGGAGTAGGGGGCCTTCCGGGTACCCAGTACTTC.

This clonotype came up many times. DNA of the CDR3: TGTGCCAGCAGCTTAGCGACAGGACGTCAGCCCCAGCATTTT. Its protein product is CASSLATGRQPQHF. The genes are TRBV7-8 and TRBJ1-5, with D perhaps TRBD1 (6 bases). CDR1 and CDR2 from the germline V gene are SGHVS and FQNEAQ. The CDR3 has 14 amino acids. The germline V and J ends were trimmed by 0 bases and 6 bases, with 9 bases remaining between them.

The sample holds many counts of this clonotype. V and J are TRBV6-5 and TRBJ2-2; D is perhaps TRBD2 (6 bases). This CDR3 has 15 residues. Trimming cost V 2 bases and J 8 bases, with 15 bases left between them. Per the germline V gene, CDR1 is MNHEY and CDR2 is SVGAGI. The CDR3 region is CASSYRAAGKGELFF. The CDR3 nucleotides read TGTGCCAGCAGTTACAGGGCGGCGGGAAAAGGGGAGCTGTTTTTT.

This clonotype has ten or more counts. The chain has TRBV20-1 and TRBJ1-1, with D possibly TRBD1 on 6 matching bases. CDR3 size: 15 residues. In germline, CDR1 is DFQATT, CDR2 SNEGSKA (reference sequence). V dropped 4 bases and J dropped 1 base, with 16 bases sitting between them. As DNA, the CDR3 is TGCAGTGCTAAGAGACCCACAGGGTGGAACACTGAAGCTTTCTTT. It encodes CSAKRPTGWNTEAFF.

This clonotype was detected ten times or more. The chain carries TRBV6-5 and TRBJ1-2, with D perhaps TRBD1 (6 bases). Germline-derived CDR1 and CDR2 are MNHEY and SVGAGI. The germline V and J ends were trimmed by 2 bases and 3 bases, with 19 bases remaining between them. The CDR3 runs to 17 residues. CDR3 nucleotide sequence: TGTGCCAGCAGTTACGACGGATTTCAACAGGGAGACTATGGCTACACCTTC. Its protein is CASSYDGFQQGDYGYTF.

This clonotype was observed a few times. The chain couples TRBV12-3 or TRBV12-4 to TRBJ2-3; TRBD2 matches 8 bases. V shed 6 bases and J 7 bases; nucleotides not matched to a gene: 9. The CDR3 contains 14 residues. The CDR3 DNA sequence: TGTGCCAGCAGCCCTCTAGCGGGCGGCAATACGCAGTATTTT. Its translation is CASSPLAGGNTQYF.